This is a list of T cell receptor beta chains from one sample in a study of blood T cell repertoires in COVID-19. The table came from immunoSEQ multiplex PCR; TCRdb's copy has only in-frame clones and leaves some out. The table records about 190,000 clones, more than 85% of them present only once. The sample taken for sequencing was peripheral blood. These receptors all stem from a man under 40 with acute or convalescent COVID-19. CDR3s include the opening cysteine and the closing phenylalanine or tryptophan. D genes are given only for firm matches. Clone size appears in some rows only: once, few, many, or a class for an expanded clone.

j_call clone_size v_call d_call cdr3_nt cdr3_aa
TRBJ1-3 . TRBV4-1 . TGCGCCAGCAGCCTGAGAACAGGCCCTCGGACTGGAAACACCATATATTTT CASSLRTGPRTGNTIYF
TRBJ1-1 . TRBV30 . TGTGCCTGGAGAGATCAGGGAACCCTGAACACTGAAGCTTTCTTT CAWRDQGTLNTEAFF
TRBJ1-1 . TRBV28 . TGTGCCAGCAGCCCCGGGTCGAACACTGAAGCTTTCTTT CASSPGSNTEAFF
TRBJ2-5 . TRBV18 TRBD2 TGTGCCAGCTCCTCGGACCAGCGGGGGGGGCAAGAGACCCAGTACTTC CASSSDQRGGQETQYF
TRBJ1-1 . TRBV5-5 TRBD1 TGTGCCAGCAGCTTTTCCGGACAGGGATCTGAAGCTTTCTTT CASSFSGQGSEAFF
TRBJ1-3 . TRBV4-1 . TGCGCCAGCAGCCAAGGGGAGAGAGGATCAGGAAACACCATATATTTT CASSQGERGSGNTIYF
TRBJ2-7 . TRBV28 TRBD1 TGTGCCAGCAGTTTATATGGGACAGCAACCTACGAGCAGTACTTC CASSLYGTATYEQYF
TRBJ1-6 . TRBV6-5 . TGTGCCAGCACCTTAACCCTCATTCTAAATTCACCCCTCCACTTT CASTLTLILNSPLHF
TRBJ2-7 . TRBV5-3 TRBD2 TGTGCCAGTCCCAGGGGACTAGCGGGAGTACCCGAGCAGTACTTC CASPRGLAGVPEQYF
TRBJ2-1 once TRBV19 . TGTGCCAGTAGTATCTTGGGAGGAAGCTCCTACAATGAGCAGTTCTTC CASSILGGSSYNEQFF
TRBJ2-2 . TRBV5-4 . TGTGCCAGCAGCTCTATGGGGCGGAACACCGGGGAGCTGTTTTTT CASSSMGRNTGELFF
TRBJ1-5 . TRBV2 TRBD1 TGTGCCAGCAGACCCGACAGGGGGCCTCAGCCCCAGCATTTT CASRPDRGPQPQHF
TRBJ2-1 . TRBV7-6 TRBD1 TGTGCCAGCAGCCGATTAGACAGGGCTGGGCAAAAGCAGTTCTTC CASSRLDRAGQKQFF
TRBJ2-7 . TRBV7-3 TRBD2 TGTGCCAGCAGCTTAGATCCGAGCGGGGGCGTAAGCGAGCAGTACTTC CASSLDPSGGVSEQYF
TRBJ2-3 once TRBV5-1 TRBD2 TGCGCCAGCAGCCAGAATCTAGCGGAACCCACAGATACGCAGTATTTT CASSQNLAEPTDTQYF
TRBJ2-7 once TRBV18 TRBD2 TGTGCCAGCTCACCCTCTAGGACTAGCGGGGGCTACGAGCAGTACTTC CASSPSRTSGGYEQYF
TRBJ2-3 . TRBV4-1 . TGCGCCAGCAGCCAAGATCGGGAACTCCGCACAGATACGCAGTATTTT CASSQDRELRTDTQYF
TRBJ2-1 . TRBV28 TRBD2 TGTGCCAGCAGTCGGAGTAGCGGGAGCAATGAGCAGTTCTTC CASSRSSGSNEQFF
TRBJ1-2 once TRBV12-3/TRBV12-4 TRBD1 TGTGCCAGCAGTTGGGACAGGGGAGGCTACACCTTC CASSWDRGGYTF
TRBJ1-2 . TRBV6-5 . TGTGCCAGCAGTTACGACAGGACCTTGAGGGGCTACACCTTC CASSYDRTLRGYTF
TRBJ2-3 . TRBV15 . TGTGCCACAAACGCACTCAACGCACCCACAGATACGCAGTATTTT CATNALNAPTDTQYF
TRBJ2-5 . TRBV4-1 . TGCGCCAGCAGCCGACTGCTAGCGTCTAAAGAGACCCAGTACTTC CASSRLLASKETQYF
TRBJ2-2 . TRBV3-1/TRBV3-2 . TGTGCCAGCAGCAGAACCGCCTCTAGCACCGGGGAGCTGTTTTTT CASSRTASSTGELFF
TRBJ2-7 . TRBV10-3 . TGTGCCATCAGTGAGTCGAGGGACGAGCAGTACTTC CAISESRDEQYF